This TCR beta chain is from a study of cytomegalovirus exposure and HLA in healthy donors. The PCR had 60 Vbeta and 13 Jbeta primers. Produced via immunoSEQ multiplex PCR; TCRdb's table is partial and in-frame only. The sample includes approximately 200,000 clones, roughly 80% of them seen just once. Looked up from germline, CDR1 is KGHSH and CDR2 is LQKENI. The CDR3 extends over 13 amino acids. V was shortened by 2 bases and J by 2 bases, with 6 bases between the two germline ends. The sequencing sample was made of PBMCs. The TCR sequence derives from a man aged 40-50 years in good health and CMV-seronegative. The chain uses TRBV18 and TRBJ1-2, with TRBD1 as a possible D gene (6 bases). Here the CDR3 DNA reads TGTGCCAGCTCACCAGACAGGAACTATGGCTACACCTTC. Translating it yields CASSPDRNYGYTF.